The clone carrying this T cell receptor (beta chain) was observed many times. What it binds is not known. An equimolar mix of two oligonucleotides served as the beta constant-region primer for TRBC1 and TRBC2. The ligated cDNA underwent four PCR rounds using SP2 and nested alpha and beta constant-region primers. A single record per CDR3 protein comes from TCRdb applying MiXCR to the UMI-ligation and nested PCR reads. The sample carries some 82,000 distinct CDR3 sequences, about 9.9% recorded once. These data come from a study of naive and memory T cell subsets. Whole-study findings and limits: Each distinct alpha or beta sequence counts as one clonotype. Diversity fell and Gini index rose from naive through CM, EM, EMRA.

V shed 2 bases and J shed 4 bases, with 12 bases lying between them. This CDR3 region has 14 residues. Germline CDR1 reads MGHRA; CDR2 reads YSYEKL. This receptor was taken from a human donor in good health. Sequenced input: naive CD8+ T cells from blood. The chain joins TRBV4-1 to TRBJ2-7, with a weak D call TRBD2 (6 bases). CDR3 nucleotide sequence: TGCGCCAGCAGCCAATATGGTAGCGGATACGAGCAGTACTTC. Translating it yields CASSQYGSGYEQYF.